The next 28 T cell receptor beta chains were all read from a single sample in a study of T cells after yellow fever vaccination. TCRdb called the 5' RACE reads again in MiXCR, with one record for every CDR3 protein. Seen here are 200,000 to 250,000 distinct CDR3 sequences, more than 3% observed once, and the top ten hold around 3%. This material consisted of CD4+ T cells sorted from PBMCs, taken 10 days after the yellow fever booster vaccination. These receptor sequences come from a man between 18 and 35 years old who received the YFV17D yellow fever vaccine.

In its sample, this clonotype was seen many times. The J gene is TRBJ2-5, the V gene TRBV2; D might be TRBD1 (6 bases). This CDR3 is built from 12 residues. The germline V gene encodes CDR1 SNHLY and CDR2 FYNNEI. The V end lost 4 bases, the J end lost 4 bases, and 7 bases lay between the germline ends. CDR3: CASSVGGETQYF. DNA for the CDR3: TGTGCCAGCAGTGTAGGGGGAGAGACCCAGTACTTC.

This clonotype was recorded a few times. The chain is built from TRBV20-1 and TRBJ2-1; either TRBD1 or TRBD2 may supply D (5 bases each). This CDR3 comprises 14 residues. Germline assignment: CDR1 DFQATT and CDR2 SNEGSKA (reference sequence). V gave up 4 bases and J gave up 5 bases, with 15 bases separating them. The CDR3 region has the DNA TGCAGTGCTACCCCCGGGACGCTGCACAATGAGCAGTTCTTC. Translating gives CSATPGTLHNEQFF.

This clonotype was detected only a few times. This chain links TRBV20-1 with TRBJ2-1; no firm D call. Between the trimmed V and J ends, which lost 3 bases and 6 bases, there was a span of 15 bases. Germline CDR1 reads DFQATT; CDR2 reads SNEGSKA (reference sequence). The CDR3 contains 14 residues. CDR3 sequence reads: CSASVWPRVNEQFF. DNA of the CDR3: TGCAGTGCTAGTGTCTGGCCAAGGGTCAATGAGCAGTTCTTC.

This clonotype was picked up many times. Written as DNA, the CDR3 is TGCGCCAGCAGCCAAGAACAGACCTATGAGCAGTTCTTC. Encoded protein: CASSQEQTYEQFF. The J gene is TRBJ2-1, the V gene TRBV4-1; D gene ambiguous. Germline CDR1 MGHRA, CDR2 YSYEKL. This CDR3 contains 13 residues. With 0 bases removed from V and 8 bases from J, the gap between germline ends came to 8 bases.

Many counts were recorded for this clonotype. CDR3 loop: CASSHLRGLQETQYF. The DNA for the CDR3 is TGTGCCAGCAGCCACCTCCGGGGCTTGCAAGAGACCCAGTACTTC. This rearrangement joins TRBV3-1 to TRBJ2-5; the D call may be TRBD1 or TRBD2 (5 bases each). Trimming removed 3 bases at V and 2 bases at J, with 13 bases between. The V gene's germline CDR1 is LGHDT and CDR2 YNNKEL (reference sequence). This CDR3 comprises 15 residues.

This clonotype was seen ten or more times. The chain has TRBV24-1 and TRBJ2-2, with D maybe TRBD1 (6 bases). Germline V CDR1 and CDR2: KGHDR, SFDVKD. V was pared by 1 base and J by 2 bases, with 13 bases between. This CDR3 region has 17 residues. In nucleotides, the CDR3 is TGTGCCACCAGTGATTTTTCCGGGACAACTAACACCGGGGAGCTGTTTTTT. This codes for CATSDFSGTTNTGELFF.

Many counts were recorded for this clonotype. The V and J genes are TRBV15 and TRBJ2-1; possible D gene TRBD1, 8 bases. V lost 11 bases and J 5 bases, leaving 25 bases between the germline ends. The CDR3 has 16 amino acids. CDR1 and CDR2 from the germline V gene are LNHNV and YYDKDF (reference sequence). The CDR3 nucleotides read TGTGCCGCACGCCCAGGGGGCGGGGGCCAGAACAATGAGCAGTTCTTC. This translates into CAARPGGGGQNNEQFF.

This clonotype showed up many times. V is TRBV13 and J is TRBJ1-2; D gene unclear. Trimming took off 0 bases at V and 5 bases at J, with 13 bases between the two ends. The germline CDR1 and CDR2 sequences are PRHDT and FYEKMQ (reference sequence). The CDR3 is 15 amino acids. The DNA for the CDR3 is TGTGCCAGCAGCTTAGGCCCGAAGGCATATTATGGCTACACCTTC. Residues: CASSLGPKAYYGYTF.

This clonotype was recorded at least ten times. V gene TRBV28 combines with J gene TRBJ2-7; 10 bases map to TRBD1. The CDR3 has 16 amino acids. Germline V gene data show CDR1 as MDHEN and CDR2 as SYDVKM. V trimming: 5 bases; J trimming: 2 bases; junction bases outside the gene matches: 9. The CDR3 nucleotides are TGTGCCAGCAGTGGCGGTCGGGGGACAGGGGCCTACGAGCAGTACGTC. It yields the protein CASSGGRGTGAYEQYV.

With regard to this clonotype: This may stem from a read error, because a much larger clone lies one nucleotide away. The V call is TRBV20-1, the J call TRBJ1-5; D perhaps matches TRBD1 (5 bases). V was cut by 5 bases and J by 0 bases, with 11 bases left in between. Per germline, CDR1 DFQATT and CDR2 SNEGSKA (reference sequence). The CDR3 length is 14 residues. In DNA, the CDR3 is TGCAGTGCTGGACAAGGGAATAGCAATCAGCCCCAGCATTTT. It specifies CSAGQGNSNQPQHF.

CDR3 nucleotide sequence: TGTGCCAGCGCAACCCGGGGGACTGAAGCTTTCTTT. Translation: CASATRGTEAFF. The gene calls are TRBV5-5 and TRBJ1-1, with D tentatively TRBD1 (5 bases). Germline V gene sequence: CDR1 SGHKS, CDR2 YYEKEE (reference sequence). V lost 7 bases to trimming and J lost 5 bases, with 12 bases between them. This CDR3 spans 12 amino acids.

This sequence joins TRBV5-1 and TRBJ2-7; perhaps TRBD2 as D (6 bases). The CDR3 extends over 13 amino acids. The V and J ends lost 3 bases and 2 bases respectively, with 9 bases between them. CDR1 SGHRS and CDR2 YFSETQ come from the germline V gene. The CDR3 DNA is TGCGCCAGCAGCTCTACTAGCCCCTACGAGCAGTACTTC. Protein product: CASSSTSPYEQYF.

In this sample, this clonotype turned up a few times. The V call is TRBV20-1, the J call TRBJ1-2, with TRBD1 identical over 8 bases. The CDR3 spans 14 residues. The V gene's germline CDR1 is DFQATT and CDR2 SNEGSKA (reference sequence). Unmatched junction bases numbered 9, after V lost 6 bases and J lost 3 bases. CDR3 loop: CSALRQGQDYGYTF. CDR3 nucleotide sequence: TGCAGTGCCCTACGACAGGGGCAAGACTATGGCTACACCTTC.

This clonotype has a count of ten or more. The rearrangement joins TRBV4-2 to TRBJ2-3; 11 nucleotides match TRBD2. Germline V gene sequence: CDR1 LGHNA, CDR2 YNFKEQ. V was pared by 1 base and J by 3 bases, with 6 bases of the junction left unmatched. This CDR3 region has 17 residues. CDR3 in DNA: TGTGCCAGCAGCCAAGTCCCCGGGACTAGCGGAACAGATACGCAGTATTTT. Translating it yields CASSQVPGTSGTDTQYF.

This clonotype was detected ten times or more. The rearrangement links TRBV30 to TRBJ2-5; D is undetermined. V was shortened by 2 bases and J by 2 bases, with 9 bases between the two germline ends. The CDR3 spans 13 residues. The V gene's germline CDR1 is GTSNPN and CDR2 SVGIG (reference sequence). CDR3 nucleotides: TGTGCCTGGAGTTGGCAGGTACAAGAGACCCAGTACTTC. Protein: CAWSWQVQETQYF.

This clonotype was recorded at least ten times. The chain is built from TRBV6-5 and TRBJ1-2; 7 bases line up with TRBD1. Germline V gene sequence: CDR1 MNHEY, CDR2 SVGAGI. V shed 2 bases, J shed 7 bases, and the junction held 10 bases outside the gene matches. The CDR3 sequence is 15 residues long. In nucleotides, the CDR3 is TGTGCCAGCAGTTACAATGAGGGGGCGCCCGGTGGCTACACCTTC. It codes for CASSYNEGAPGGYTF.

This clonotype was picked up a small number of times. This chain uses TRBV11-2 with TRBJ2-1; 9 bases map to TRBD2. V shed 0 bases, J shed 10 bases, and the junction held 1 base outside the gene matches. The germline gives CDR1 SGHAT, CDR2 FQNNGV. The CDR3 runs to 13 residues. The CDR3 spells CASSLERGGEQFF. The CDR3 DNA sequence: TGTGCCAGCAGCTTAGAGCGGGGGGGAGAGCAGTTCTTC.

The chain carries TRBV4-3 and TRBJ2-5, with D tentatively TRBD1 or TRBD2 (5 bases each). The CDR3 has 13 residues. Germline CDR1 reads LGHNA; CDR2 reads YSLEER. V was trimmed by 1 base and J by 5 bases, leaving 8 bases between them. The CDR3 is CASSQGGYETQYF. DNA for the CDR3: TGCGCCAGCAGCCAAGGGGGGTACGAGACCCAGTACTTC.

The V and J genes are TRBV30 and TRBJ2-1; D remains ambiguous. V lost 2 bases to trimming and J lost 10 bases, with 9 bases between them. The CDR3 loop spans 11 amino acids. CDR1 is GTSNPN, CDR2 SVGIG, per germline (reference sequence). CDR3 amino acids: CAWSRSGEQFF. CDR3 nucleotide sequence: TGTGCCTGGAGTAGGAGTGGGGAGCAGTTCTTC. Combining the CDR3 with reference TRBV30 and TRBJ2-1 gives the whole variable domain SQTIHQWPATLVQPVGSPLSLECTVEGTSNPNLYWYRQAAGRGLQLLFYSVGIGQISSEVPQNLSASRPQDRQFILSSKKLLLSDSGFYLCAWSRSGEQFFGPGTRLTVL.

This clonotype has at least ten counts. The chain joins TRBV28 to TRBJ1-4; D gene unclear. This CDR3 comprises 14 residues. The V and J ends lost 6 bases and 0 bases respectively, with 8 bases between them. Per germline, CDR1 MDHEN and CDR2 SYDVKM. The CDR3 loop reads CASSLSATNEKLFF. The DNA for the CDR3 is TGTGCCAGCAGCCTAAGTGCAACTAATGAAAAACTGTTTTTT. The full variable domain, its missing parts supplied by reference TRBV28 and TRBJ1-4, is DVKVTQSSRYLVKRTGEKVFLECVQDMDHENMFWYRQDPGLGLRLIYFSYDVKMKEKGDIPEGYSVSREKKERFSLILESASTNQTSMYLCASSLSATNEKLFFGSGTQLSVL.

The chain employs TRBV7-2 and TRBJ1-1; D unresolved. Germline values: CDR1 SGHTA, CDR2 FQGNSA. This CDR3 is built from 13 residues. The V and J ends lost 8 bases and 1 base respectively, with 11 bases between them. The DNA of the CDR3 is TGTGCCAGCTCCGGATGGGCGAACACTGAAGCTTTCTTT. Translating it yields CASSGWANTEAFF.

In its sample, this clonotype was seen many times. The rearrangement joins TRBV20-1 to TRBJ2-7, with D tentatively TRBD1 (6 bases). Germline assignment: CDR1 DFQATT and CDR2 SNEGSKA (reference sequence). CDR3 length: 13 residues. Trimming shortened V by 2 bases and J by 3 bases, and 11 bases separated the two germline ends. CDR3 region: CSARNPRGYEQYV. In DNA form, the CDR3 reads TGCAGTGCTAGAAACCCCAGGGGCTACGAGCAGTACGTC.

This clonotype was counted between two and nine times. CDR3 DNA: TGCGCCAGCAGCATGGGACAAAACTATGGCTACACCTTC. It is translated as CASSMGQNYGYTF. The chain joins TRBV5-1 to TRBJ1-2; TRBD1 might be the D (6 bases). Looked up from germline, CDR1 is SGHRS and CDR2 is YFSETQ. There are 13 residues in the CDR3. Trimming stripped 4 bases from V and 2 bases from J, with 9 bases between.

This clonotype has more than one count but fewer than ten. The rearrangement joins TRBV18 to TRBJ1-1; the D gene is possibly TRBD1 (5 bases). The CDR3 totals 14 residues. CDR1 KGHSH and CDR2 LQKENI come from the germline V gene. Between the trimmed V and J ends, which lost 3 bases and 3 bases, there was a span of 11 bases. The CDR3 loop is CASSPSGTYTEAFF. In DNA, the CDR3 is TGTGCCAGCTCACCGTCCGGGACCTACACTGAAGCTTTCTTT.

The chain combines TRBV12-3 or TRBV12-4 with TRBJ2-5; 7 positions match TRBD1. The V and J ends lost 6 bases and 2 bases, in that order; junction bases with no gene match: 6. The CDR3 spans 14 residues. The chain's CDR3 is CASSHWDRQETQYF. The CDR3 DNA reads as TGTGCCAGCAGCCATTGGGACAGACAAGAGACCCAGTACTTC.

The table lists this clonotype with many counts. The chain combines TRBV7-8 with TRBJ2-7; no clear D. Per the germline V gene, CDR1 is SGHVS and CDR2 is FQNEAQ. V lost 1 base and J 4 bases, leaving 11 bases between the germline ends. The CDR3 covers 14 residues. The CDR3 nucleotides are TGTGCCAGCAGCTTAGTACTAACCGTTTACGAGCAGTACTTC. Its translation: CASSLVLTVYEQYF. The entire variable domain, with the rest obtained from reference TRBV7-8 and TRBJ2-7, is as follows: GAGVSQSPRYKVAKRGQDVALRCDPISGHVSLFWYQQALGQGPEFLTYFQNEAQLDKSGLPSDRFFAERPEGSVSTLKIQRTQQEDSAVYLCASSLVLTVYEQYFGPGTRLTVT.

The chain has TRBV5-1 and TRBJ2-3; D remains ambiguous. Trimming stripped 0 bases from V and 3 bases from J, with 5 bases between. CDR1 is SGHRS and CDR2 is YFSETQ in the germline V gene. The CDR3 extends over 13 amino acids. As DNA, the CDR3 is TGCGCCAGCAGCTTGGACTGGACAGATACGCAGTATTTT. This codes for CASSLDWTDTQYF.

This clonotype was recorded a few times. The chain links TRBV28 to TRBJ2-3; possibly TRBD1 for D (6 bases). CDR3 length: 13 amino acids. The V gene's germline CDR1 is MDHEN and CDR2 SYDVKM. Trimming pared 8 bases from V and 4 bases from J, leaving 13 bases between. The CDR3 DNA is TGTGCCAGCGTCAGGGGCGCAGCAGATACGCAGTATTTT. Translated: CASVRGAADTQYF.